The 14 T cell receptor beta chains presented below share a single source sample, sequenced in a study of blood T cell repertoires in COVID-19. Repertoires were generated with immunoSEQ multiplex PCR, while TCRdb's copy carries only in-frame clones and drops some. Here the sample spans roughly 100,000 clones, roughly four fifths being singletons. The sample comprised peripheral blood. The receptors come from a woman older than 75 with acute or convalescent COVID-19.

The chain carries TRBV7-9 and TRBJ2-3, with D possibly being TRBD2 (5 bases). The germline gives CDR1 SEHNR, CDR2 FQNEAQ (reference sequence). This CDR3 is 15 amino acids long. Trimming took off 0 bases at V and 3 bases at J, with 10 bases between the two ends. CDR3 bases: TGTGCCAGCAGCTTAGCGGGAGTATGGACAGATACGCAGTATTTT. Its translation is CASSLAGVWTDTQYF.

The rearrangement joins TRBV12-5 to TRBJ1-6; D may be TRBD1 (5 bases). Germline V gives CDR1 LGHNT, CDR2 FRNRAP. This CDR3 has 13 residues. V gave up 2 bases and J gave up 11 bases, with 10 bases separating them. CDR3 protein: CASGLHAGTPLHF. The CDR3, as DNA: TGTGCTAGTGGTTTGCACGCAGGGACACCCCTCCACTTT.

This clone appeared once. The genes are TRBV2 and TRBJ1-6; no clear D gene. Trimming shortened V by 8 bases and J by 5 bases, and 10 bases separated the two germline ends. Looked up from germline, CDR1 is SNHLY and CDR2 is FYNNEI. This CDR3 has 13 residues. The CDR3 is CASRGVDNSPLHF. The CDR3, as DNA: TGTGCCAGCCGGGGAGTGGATAATTCACCCCTCCACTTT.

Worth noting for this clone: A far larger clone is one base from this, pointing to a likely read error. The chain employs TRBV11-3 and TRBJ1-1; 8 bases are shared with TRBD1. V shed 2 bases and J 4 bases; nucleotides not matched to a gene: 0. The CDR3 covers 13 residues. The germline CDR1 and CDR2 sequences are SGHNT and YENEEA. For the CDR3, the DNA is TGTGCCAGCAGCTTAACAGGGGGCACTGAAGCTTTCTTT. Its translation: CASSLTGGTEAFF.

This clone was detected a few times. This chain connects TRBV28 to TRBJ1-1, with D perhaps matching TRBD1 (5 bases). This CDR3 spans 12 amino acids. Trimming took off 6 bases at V and 7 bases at J, with 12 bases between the two ends. Germline CDR1 and CDR2: MDHEN and SYDVKM. CDR3: CASSHPGIEAFF. The CDR3 coding sequence is TGTGCCAGCAGCCACCCAGGGATTGAAGCTTTCTTT.

V usage is TRBV28 and J usage is TRBJ1-1; no clear D. The CDR3 is 16 amino acids. CDR1 MDHEN and CDR2 SYDVKM come from the germline V gene. Trimming stripped 2 bases from V and 0 bases from J, with 13 bases between. The CDR3 nucleotides are TGTGCCAGCAGTTTACCCGTGGGCAGGATGAACACTGAAGCTTTCTTT. It specifies CASSLPVGRMNTEAFF.

The sample holds a few counts of this clone. The rearrangement links TRBV9 to TRBJ1-3; tentative D call: TRBD1 (5 bases). The CDR3 totals 18 residues. V lost 4 bases, J lost 0 bases, and 20 bases lay in between. CDR1 and CDR2 from the germline V gene are SGDLS and YYNGEE. The CDR3 sequence is CASSPGGTGGISGNTIYF. CDR3 sequence (DNA): TGTGCCAGCAGCCCTGGGGGGACGGGAGGGATCTCTGGAAACACCATATATTTT.

This chain uses TRBV4-3 with TRBJ1-4; TRBD1 is a possible D gene (6 bases). With 0 bases removed from V and 7 bases from J, the gap between germline ends came to 12 bases. CDR3 length equals 15 residues. Germline V CDR1 and CDR2: LGHNA, YSLEER. As DNA, the CDR3 is TGCGCCAGCAGCCAAGATCGGGGCAGGGGTGAAAAACTGTTTTTT. Translated, it gives CASSQDRGRGEKLFF.

The chain links TRBV28 to TRBJ2-5, with 9 bases aligning to TRBD1. V was clipped by 2 bases and J by 2 bases; unmatched bases: 0. The germline V gene encodes CDR1 MDHEN and CDR2 SYDVKM. This CDR3 region has 14 residues. The CDR3 sequence is CASSLGTGQETQYF. Here the CDR3 DNA reads TGTGCCAGCAGTTTAGGGACAGGGCAAGAGACCCAGTACTTC.

This chain uses TRBV7-2 with TRBJ1-6, with TRBD1 identical over 12 bases. Trimming took 4 bases from V and 4 from J; bases not matched to a gene: 11. CDR1 is SGHTA and CDR2 is FQGNSA in the germline V gene. This CDR3 has 19 residues. As DNA, the CDR3 is TGTGCCAGCAGCTCCCGAAGGGGACAGGGGGCGTTTTATAATTCACCCCTCCACTTT. It specifies CASSSRRGQGAFYNSPLHF.

This chain links TRBV6-5 with TRBJ2-7; the D gene is possibly TRBD2 (5 bases). CDR3 length equals 11 residues. V dropped 4 bases and J dropped 7 bases, with 8 bases sitting between them. Germline-derived CDR1 and CDR2 are MNHEY and SVGAGI. CDR3 protein: CASSWSGEQYF. The CDR3 DNA follows: TGTGCCAGCAGTTGGTCGGGAGAGCAGTACTTC.

V gene TRBV5-1 combines with J gene TRBJ1-4; D call uncertain. CDR1 is SGHRS and CDR2 is YFSETQ in the germline V gene. The CDR3 consists of 14 residues. The V gene lost 0 bases and the J gene lost 5 bases, with 8 bases spanning the gap. CDR3: CASSLAWANEKLFF. Here the CDR3 DNA reads TGCGCCAGCAGCTTGGCCTGGGCGAATGAAAAACTGTTTTTT.

This clone showed up just a few times. The chain uses TRBV19 and TRBJ2-3; D is unresolved. Germline CDR1 LNHDA, CDR2 SQIVND (reference sequence). This CDR3 spans 13 amino acids. V lost 6 bases and J 3 bases, leaving 10 bases between the germline ends. The CDR3 nucleotides are TGTGCCAGTAGCAGACCCGGGACAGATACGCAGTATTTT. Protein product: CASSRPGTDTQYF.

Comments on this clone: At one boundary the junction diverges from the germline segment, which might be a read error. The chain uses TRBV5-1 and TRBJ2-3; the D gene is possibly TRBD2 (6 bases). The CDR3 contains 16 residues. Germline V gene sequence: CDR1 SGHRS, CDR2 YFSETQ. The CDR3 DNA reads as TGCGCCAGCAGCTTGTTTAGCGGCGAGGCCACAGGTACGCAGTATTTT. Protein: CASSLFSGEATGTQYF.